This TCR beta chain is from a study of blood T cells in healthy people across ages. Broader study findings: Compared with aged donors, long-lived donors showed fewer expanded clones, suggesting selection. As age increased, TCR beta diversity per million T cells fell in a roughly linear fashion.

Germline CDR1 is DFQATT and CDR2 is SNEGSKA (reference sequence). The CDR3 length is 12 residues. V was cut by 3 bases and J by 6 bases, with 10 bases left in between. In the case of this clonotype: Antigen specificity is unknown.

The authors ran a second PCR of about 7 to 11 cycles using a sample-barcoded 5' primer and a J-beta primer mix. Every single cDNA molecule received a tag from a template-switch adaptor with 12 random nucleotides. TCRdb used MiXCR to reprocess the 5' RACE reads, holding one entry per CDR3 protein. The sample has around 710,000 distinct CDR3 sequences, more than 40% seen once; the top ten hold 20% to 25%. The receptor was derived from a woman aged 60-75 years in good health. This chain links TRBV20-1 with TRBJ2-3; D might be TRBD2 (6 bases). Sample: blood. In DNA form, the CDR3 reads TGCAGTGCTAGCACTAGCAGGGATACGCAGTATTTT. Its protein product is CSASTSRDTQYF.